The text below deals with one T cell receptor (beta chain). Its antigen is still unknown. This specimen comes from a study of OX40 agonist ivuxolimab in advanced cancers. About the research overall: Patients were infused with ivuxolimab every 2 weeks at 0.01 to 10 mg/kg.

V was shortened by 6 bases and J by 3 bases, with 15 bases between the two germline ends. CDR3 length: 14 amino acids. Germline V gene data show CDR1 as MNHEY and CDR2 as SVGAGI. Sequencing used immunoSEQ multiplex PCR; TCRdb keeps in-frame clones, though not all of them. The data hold approximately 15,000 clones, with 82% observed a single time. Study observations and caveats: Not determined was the antigen specificity of the expanded peripheral T cells. Among T cells, CD8+ cells averaged more expanded clones than CD4+ cells.

The gene calls are TRBV6-5 and TRBJ2-7; D is perhaps TRBD1 (6 bases). The receptor was derived from an adult with an advanced solid tumor such as melanoma, head and neck, liver or kidney cancer. The sequencing used CD4+ or CD8+ T cells sorted from blood, collected in a trial of the OX40 agonist ivuxolimab. CDR3 in amino acids: CASSARDTSYEQYF. The CDR3 bases are TGTGCCAGCAGCGCCAGGGACACAAGCTACGAGCAGTACTTC.